Included here is one T cell receptor beta chain sequence, with context. This sample is drawn from a study of blood T cell repertoires in COVID-19. Looking at the study overall: Sources were T cells, B-cell-depleted T cells, or PBMCs; the material itself was cDNA or gDNA.

Method: immunoSEQ multiplex PCR; TCRdb's copy keeps in-frame clones and lacks some. The sample has approximately 290,000 clones, approximately 90% seen once. Recruitment covered 20 to 25 US areas and drew participants whose ages spanned about 18 to 90 years. Two negative PCRs, clearance, or symptom resolution characterized the recovered Cohort 3 donors. CDR1 and CDR2 (germline): SEHNR, FQNEAQ (reference sequence). This CDR3 comprises 12 residues. Trimming removed 5 bases from V and 5 bases from J, with 10 bases in between. This sequence joins TRBV7-9 and TRBJ2-7, with D tentatively TRBD2 (6 bases). Sequencing input: PBMCs or T cells enriched from blood (not recorded which). This receptor was taken from a woman in her twenties or thirties who had recovered from COVID-19. The CDR3 DNA is TGTGCCAGCAGCGCGGAGGGGAACGAGCAGTACTTC. As protein: CASSAEGNEQYF. The variable domain in full, completed from reference TRBV7-9 and TRBJ2-7, reads DTGVSQNPRHKITKRGQNVTFRCDPISEHNRLYWYRQTLGQGPEFLTYFQNEAQLEKSRLLSDRFSAERPKGSFSTLEIQRTEQGDSAMYLCASSAEGNEQYFGPGTRLTVT.